This record looks at one TCR beta chain sequence and its context. What it binds is not known. Some clones are missing from TCRdb's copy, which holds only in-frame ones; the method was immunoSEQ multiplex PCR. The table has tens of thousands of clones, around 94% seen once. The sample is drawn from a study of graft-versus-host responses after intestinal transplantation. Study overall: Grafts were multivisceral, liver-intestinal, or isolated intestinal.

Germline V gene lookup returns CDR1 LNHDA and CDR2 SQIVND (reference sequence). The CDR3 is 13 amino acids. V was shortened by 5 bases and J by 4 bases, with 12 bases between the two germline ends. General study results and limits: Some GvH clones were seen earlier in gut or blood, suggesting intestinal origin.

This specimen was PBMCs, taken 16 days after intestinal transplant. The clonotype originates from a human patient who received an intestinal transplant, so some T cells may come from the graft donor. This sequence joins TRBV19 and TRBJ2-7; no reliable D call. CDR3 in amino acids: CASSSTPGYEQYF. CDR3 in DNA: TGTGCCAGTAGTTCCACCCCGGGTTACGAGCAGTACTTC.